Listed below are T cell receptor beta chains from one sample, sequenced in a study of neurological immune-mediated disorders. TCRdb re-derived calls from the 5' RACE reads in MiXCR, one entry per CDR3 protein. The data show 30,000 to 40,000 distinct CDR3 sequences, 11% seen once. Sequencing used PBMCs. These receptor sequences come from a man aged 60-69 years with HTLV-1-associated myelopathy (HAM/TSP). CDR3s include the opening cysteine and the closing phenylalanine or tryptophan. Fields, in order: D gene, clone size, J gene, V gene, CDR3 protein, CDR3 DNA. A D gene is named only where the DNA matches it firmly. The size of a clone is reported for some rows only, either as once, few or many, or as a class for expanded clones.

>.|many|TRBJ1-4|TRBV20-1
CSARSLGEKLFF
TGCAGTGCTAGATCCCTTGGGGAAAAACTGTTTTTT
>TRBD1|many|TRBJ2-1|TRBV5-1
CASSLGQGAINEQFF
TGCGCCAGCAGCTTGGGTCAGGGGGCAATTAATGAGCAGTTCTTC
>.|many|TRBJ1-6|TRBV7-2
CASSLTLLGSPLHF
TGTGCCAGCAGCTTGACCCTTTTGGGTTCACCCCTCCACTTT
>TRBD1|many|TRBJ2-1|TRBV15
CATSTDRGQGNEQFF
TGTGCCACCAGCACGGACAGGGGGCAAGGCAATGAGCAGTTCTTC
>.|many|TRBJ2-2|TRBV15
CATSRGNSIMAGELFF
TGTGCCACCAGCAGGGGGAATAGTATCATGGCCGGGGAGCTGTTTTTT
>.|many|TRBJ1-3|TRBV21-1
CASRKRRRVDGNTIYF
TGTGCCAGCAGAAAAAGGCGAAGGGTGGATGGAAACACCATATATTTT
>.|many|TRBJ1-2|TRBV3-1
CASSQGGGSYGYTF
TGTGCCAGCAGCCAAGGGGGCGGTAGCTATGGCTACACCTTC
>TRBD2|many|TRBJ2-1|TRBV20-1
CSARRPLAGNNEQFF
TGCAGTGCTAGACGTCCCCTAGCGGGGAACAATGAGCAGTTCTTC
>.|many|TRBJ1-1|TRBV20-1
CSARDSGRGGGGTEAFF
TGCAGTGCTAGAGATTCAGGACGGGGGGGGGGCGGCACTGAAGCTTTCTTT
>.|medium-sized|TRBJ2-1|TRBV24-1
CATSAQTGAYNEQFF
TGTGCCACCAGTGCTCAGACAGGAGCCTACAATGAGCAGTTCTTC
>TRBD1|many|TRBJ1-1|TRBV5-1
CASSPDRGGMYVTEAFF
TGCGCCAGCAGCCCAGACAGGGGGGGTATGTATGTCACTGAAGCTTTCTTT
>.|few|TRBJ2-2|TRBV27
CASSGDNPTELFF
TGTGCCAGCAGTGGGGACAACCCGACCGAGCTGTTTTTT
>TRBD1|many|TRBJ2-7|TRBV24-1
CATGSDRDDEQYF
TGTGCAACTGGGTCGGACAGGGACGACGAGCAGTACTTC
>.|many|TRBJ2-7|TRBV5-6
CASRSPGVYEQYF
TGTGCCAGCAGATCTCCGGGAGTGTACGAGCAGTACTTC
>.|few|TRBJ2-5|TRBV20-1
CSAWPSQETQYF
TGCAGTGCTTGGCCATCTCAAGAGACCCAGTACTTC
>.|many|TRBJ1-2|TRBV18
CASSPDSASGYTF
TGTGCCAGCTCGCCGGACAGTGCTTCGGGCTACACCTTC
>.|many|TRBJ2-2|TRBV5-1
CASSLGQALSTGELFF
TGCGCCAGCAGCTTGGGTCAGGCATTATCCACCGGGGAGCTGTTTTTT
>TRBD1|many|TRBJ2-7|TRBV7-3
CASSPGAGGTYEQYF
TGTGCCAGCAGCCCCGGGGCAGGGGGTACCTACGAGCAGTACTTC
>TRBD2|.|TRBJ2-2|TRBV2
CASSGTSGRANTGELLF
TGTGCCAGCAGTGGGACTAGCGGGAGGGCGAACACCGGGGAGCTGCTTTTC
>TRBD2|many|TRBJ2-7|TRBV20-1
CSARDLAGDPLAYEQYF
TGCAGTGCTAGAGATTTAGCGGGAGATCCGCTGGCCTACGAGCAGTACTTC
>TRBD2|many|TRBJ2-7|TRBV7-6
CASSLGGLGVQYF
TGTGCCAGCAGCTTAGGGGGACTAGGAGTGCAGTACTTC
>TRBD1|many|TRBJ1-1|TRBV18
CASSTGQGARTEAFF
TGTGCCAGCTCAACAGGACAGGGGGCGCGAACTGAAGCTTTCTTT
>.|many|TRBJ2-7|TRBV6-5
CASTPSVGASYEQYF
TGTGCCAGCACCCCCTCCGTTGGCGCTTCGTACGAGCAGTACTTC
>.|.|TRBJ2-5|TRBV5-1
CASSKTAQRTQYF
TGCGCCAGCTCTAAAACGGCCCAACGGACCCAGTACTTC
>.|many|TRBJ2-3|TRBV29-1
CSATMWGRGADTQYF
TGCAGCGCTACGATGTGGGGGAGGGGGGCAGATACGCAGTATTTT
>.|many|TRBJ2-3|TRBV5-1
CASRPGEGGYGAQYF
TGCGCCAGCAGACCCGGAGAAGGTGGATACGGCGCGCAGTATTTT
>.|many|TRBJ1-1|TRBV5-1
CASSLDGHSNTEAFF
TGCGCCAGCAGCTTGGATGGGCACTCGAACACTGAAGCTTTCTTT
>TRBD2|many|TRBJ2-1|TRBV5-1
CASSPGGTLDNEQFF
TGCGCCAGCAGCCCGGGAGGGACCCTAGACAATGAGCAGTTCTTC
>TRBD2|many|TRBJ2-3|TRBV5-1
CASSLSLAGRALEDTQYF
TGCGCCAGCAGCTTAAGTCTGGCCGGGAGGGCCTTGGAAGATACGCAGTATTTT
>TRBD1|many|TRBJ2-5|TRBV12-3/TRBV12-4
CASSRDRGLGETQYF
TGTGCCAGCAGTCGGGACAGGGGGCTGGGGGAGACCCAGTACTTC
>TRBD1|many|TRBJ1-2|TRBV20-1
CSAIMTRDSGYYGYTF
TGCAGTGCTATCATGACACGGGACAGCGGTTACTATGGCTACACCTTC
>TRBD2|many|TRBJ2-1|TRBV5-1
CASSLSGLLNEQFF
TGCGCCAGCAGCTTGTCGGGACTACTCAATGAGCAGTTCTTC
>.|many|TRBJ2-2|TRBV5-1
CASSPQGIDGELFF
TGCGCCAGCAGCCCGCAGGGAATTGACGGGGAGCTGTTTTTT
>.|many|TRBJ1-1|TRBV11-1
CASSLSAGFSSEAFF
TGTGCCAGCAGCTTATCGGCGGGATTTTCGTCTGAAGCTTTCTTT
>.|many|TRBJ2-7|TRBV13
CASSLPEQGYEQYF
TGTGCCAGCAGCCTCCCGGAGCAGGGCTACGAGCAGTACTTC
>TRBD2|many|TRBJ2-1|TRBV5-1
CASSRAGAPDEQFF
TGCGCCAGCAGCCGAGCGGGGGCCCCCGATGAGCAGTTCTTC
>.|many|TRBJ1-5|TRBV24-1
CATSDSGRRGYNQPQHF
TGTGCCACCAGTGATTCCGGACGGAGGGGGTACAATCAGCCCCAGCATTTT
>.|few|TRBJ1-2|TRBV27
CASSLWGANYGYTF
TGTGCCAGCAGTTTATGGGGGGCTAACTATGGCTACACCTTC
>.|many|TRBJ2-7|TRBV29-1
CSVGWGAGEQYF
TGCAGCGTGGGTTGGGGGGCGGGCGAGCAGTACTTC
>.|many|TRBJ2-7|TRBV6-5
CASSYSRNVGSSYEQYF
TGTGCCAGCAGTTACTCAAGAAACGTTGGGAGCTCCTACGAGCAGTACTTC
>.|.|TRBJ2-5|TRBV10-3
CATVMWGQETQYF
TGTGCCACTGTGATGTGGGGCCAAGAGACCCAGTACTTC
>TRBD2|many|TRBJ2-1|TRBV20-1
CSASRTSGIWEQFF
TGCAGTGCTAGTAGGACTAGCGGGATATGGGAGCAGTTCTTC
>.|many|TRBJ1-1|TRBV21-1
CASSKPLPGGWVNTEAFF
TGTGCCAGCAGCAAACCCCTGCCTGGAGGTTGGGTGAACACTGAAGCTTTCTTT
>TRBD1|few|TRBJ2-5|TRBV20-1
CSPGQGANQETQYF
TGCAGTCCGGGACAGGGGGCCAATCAAGAGACCCAGTACTTC
>TRBD1|many|TRBJ1-5|TRBV20-1
CSASRDSAGPQHF
TGCAGTGCTAGTCGGGACAGCGCCGGGCCCCAGCATTTT
>.|many|TRBJ2-7|TRBV5-6
CASSIGAGTPTYEQYF
TGTGCCAGCAGCATCGGGGCCGGGACGCCGACCTACGAGCAGTACTTC
>.|many|TRBJ2-7|TRBV11-2
CASSPPGHEQYF
TGTGCCAGCAGCCCGCCTGGGCACGAGCAGTACTTC
>TRBD2|few|TRBJ2-5|TRBV2
CASSVTGGPPETQYF
TGTGCCAGCAGTGTTACGGGAGGGCCTCCAGAGACCCAGTACTTC
>.|many|TRBJ1-1|TRBV19
CASSTIFRGTWDTEAFF
TGTGCCAGTAGTACCATCTTCCGGGGCACATGGGACACTGAAGCTTTCTTT
>.|many|TRBJ2-3|TRBV7-7
CASSPLGPDTQYF
TGTGCTAGCAGCCCGTTGGGTCCAGATACGCAGTATTTT
>.|many|TRBJ1-1|TRBV7-9
CASSFNRGPQRRETEAFF
TGTGCCAGCAGCTTCAATAGGGGCCCACAAAGACGGGAAACTGAAGCTTTCTTT
>TRBD1|many|TRBJ2-2|TRBV29-1
CSVLTGAGELFF
TGCAGCGTTCTTACAGGGGCCGGGGAGCTGTTTTTT
>.|.|TRBJ2-7|TRBV11-1
CASGPPGTRFYEQYF
TGTGCCAGCGGACCTCCCGGGACGCGTTTCTACGAGCAGTACTTC
>.|many|TRBJ2-5|TRBV9
CASSAEAGHQETQYF
TGTGCCAGCAGCGCCGAGGCCGGGCACCAAGAGACCCAGTACTTC
>.|many|TRBJ2-5|TRBV15
CATSRARQETQYF
TGTGCCACCAGCAGAGCAAGGCAAGAGACCCAGTACTTC
>.|many|TRBJ2-3|TRBV5-1
CASSPGGDTDTQYF
TGCGCCAGCAGCCCCGGGGGAGACACAGATACGCAGTATTTT